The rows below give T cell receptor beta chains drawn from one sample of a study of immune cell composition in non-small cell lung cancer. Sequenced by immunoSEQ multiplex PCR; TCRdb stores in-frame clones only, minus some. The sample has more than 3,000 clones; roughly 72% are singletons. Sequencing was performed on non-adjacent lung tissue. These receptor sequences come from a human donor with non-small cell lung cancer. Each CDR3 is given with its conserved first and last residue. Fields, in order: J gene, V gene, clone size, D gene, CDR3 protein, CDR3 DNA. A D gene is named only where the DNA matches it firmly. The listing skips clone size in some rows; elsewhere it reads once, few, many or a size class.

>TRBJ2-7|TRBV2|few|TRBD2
CASSERLAGTSYEQYF
TGTGCCAGCAGTGAACGTCTAGCGGGGACCTCCTACGAGCAGTACTTC
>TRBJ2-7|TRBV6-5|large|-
CASSYGGDLGFEQYF
TGTGCCAGCAGTTACGGAGGGGACCTGGGTTTCGAGCAGTACTTC
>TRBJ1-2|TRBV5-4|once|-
CASCPREQFAGYGYTF
TGTGCCAGCTGCCCGCGCGAACAGTTCGCAGGCTATGGCTACACCTTC
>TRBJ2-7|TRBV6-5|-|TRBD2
CASSSTAGGITYEQYF
TGTGCCAGCAGTTCAACAGCGGGGGGAATTACCTACGAGCAGTACTTC
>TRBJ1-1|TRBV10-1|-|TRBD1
CASSLKTTGPAFF
TGCGCCAGCTCCCTTAAAACGACAGGGCCAGCTTTCTTT
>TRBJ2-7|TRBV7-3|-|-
CASSPTGSLDEQYF
TGTGCCAGCAGCCCGACAGGATCCCTCGACGAGCAGTACTTC
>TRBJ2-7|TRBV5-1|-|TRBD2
CASSLALAVSSYEQYF
TGCGCCAGCAGCTTGGCGCTAGCGGTTAGCTCCTACGAGCAGTACTTC
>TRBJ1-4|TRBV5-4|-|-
CASSLGAGNEKLFF
TGTGCCAGCAGCTTGGGGGCCGGTAATGAAAAACTGTTTTTT
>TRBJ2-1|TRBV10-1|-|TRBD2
CASSESRGGRFDEQFF
TGCGCCAGCAGTGAGTCGCGGGGGGGGCGCTTTGATGAGCAGTTCTTC
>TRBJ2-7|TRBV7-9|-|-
CASSSSGGSSYEQYF
TGTGCCAGCAGCTCCTCCGGGGGTTCCTCCTACGAGCAGTACTTC
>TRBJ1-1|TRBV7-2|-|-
CASSLGTYGGTEAFF
TGTGCCAGCAGCCTCGGGACTTACGGGGGCACTGAAGCTTTCTTT
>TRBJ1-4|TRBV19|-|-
CASSEEPTNEKLFF
TGTGCCAGTAGTGAGGAGCCAACTAATGAAAAACTGTTTTTT
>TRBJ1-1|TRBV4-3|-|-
CASSQDRNTEAFF
TGCGCCAGCAGCCAAGACCGGAACACTGAAGCTTTCTTT
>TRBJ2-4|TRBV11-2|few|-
CASSLVGVSTKNIQYF
TGTGCCAGCAGCTTAGTAGGGGTTTCCACCAAAAACATTCAGTACTTC
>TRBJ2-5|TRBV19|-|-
CASSIGGTGFTQYF
TGTGCCAGTAGTATCGGCGGGACGGGGTTCACCCAGTACTTC
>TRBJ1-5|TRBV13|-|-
CASSLRGQPQHF
TGTGCCAGCAGCTTACGGGGTCAGCCCCAGCATTTT
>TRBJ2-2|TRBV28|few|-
CASSLPERNTGELFF
TGTGCCAGCAGTTTACCTGAGAGGAACACCGGGGAGCTGTTTTTT
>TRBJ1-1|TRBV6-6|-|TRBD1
CASSSTGGTEAFF
TGTGCCAGCAGTTCGACAGGGGGCACTGAAGCTTTCTTT
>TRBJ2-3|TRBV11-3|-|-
CASSGRGTDTQYF
TGTGCCAGCAGCGGCCGCGGTACAGATACGCAGTATTTT
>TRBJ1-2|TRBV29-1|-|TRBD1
CSVEIGLGTGEYGYTF
TGCAGCGTTGAAATCGGTTTGGGGACAGGGGAATATGGCTACACCTTC
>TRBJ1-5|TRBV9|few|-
CASSVGAGMGQPQHF
TGTGCCAGCAGCGTAGGGGCAGGGATGGGTCAGCCCCAGCATTTT
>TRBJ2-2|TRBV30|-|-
CAWSVLRGGELFF
TGTGCCTGGAGTGTTCTTCGGGGCGGGGAGCTGTTTTTT
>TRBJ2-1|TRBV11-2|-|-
CASSLGSRAYNEQFF
TGTGCCAGCAGCTTAGGAAGCAGGGCCTACAATGAGCAGTTCTTC
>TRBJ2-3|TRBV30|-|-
CAWSEESGGTDTQYF
TGTGCCTGGAGTGAAGAATCCGGCGGGACAGATACGCAGTATTTT
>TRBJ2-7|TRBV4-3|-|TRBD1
CASSRRTGEYEQYF
TGCGCCAGCAGCAGACGGACAGGAGAGTACGAGCAGTACTTC
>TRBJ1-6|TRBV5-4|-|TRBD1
CASSPGQGANNSPLHF
TGTGCCAGCAGCCCCGGACAGGGGGCGAATAATTCACCCCTCCACTTT
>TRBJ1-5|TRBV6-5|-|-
CASTTRAQGDQPQHF
TGTGCCAGCACCACGCGGGCACAGGGAGATCAGCCCCAGCATTTT
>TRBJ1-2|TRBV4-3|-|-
CASSHPDSYGYTF
TGCGCCAGCAGCCACCCGGACAGTTATGGCTACACCTTC
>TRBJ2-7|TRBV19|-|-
CATRGEQYF
TGTGCCACCAGGGGCGAGCAGTACTTC